This T cell receptor beta chain was profiled in a study of CXCR3-negative and CXCR3-positive naive CD8 T cells. The overall study: For each library, about 1.5 +/- 0.3 million TRB reads were obtained, about 140 million in total. Study-wide results and limits: Naive cells, whether CXCR3-negative or CXCR3-positive, had similar TRBV-TRBJ usage, while memory cells differed. Sequencing showed both naive subsets with comparably high diversity, and memory CD8+ cells much lower.

CDR3 length equals 14 residues. The germline V gene has CDR1 SEHNR and CDR2 FQNEAQ (reference sequence). Sorts that each held 300,000 or so cells were run in triplicate for every CD8+ T cell subset. Concerning this clonotype itself: Its target is unknown.

UMI-tagged TRB cDNA libraries were built via 5' RACE. TCRdb reanalyzed the 5' RACE reads, giving one entry per CDR3 protein sequence and no DNA. The sample includes about 48,000 distinct CDR3 sequences. The TCR was taken from a human donor in good health. Some clones in this sample may be carry-over from other donors' samples. Sequencing used memory CD8+ T cells from blood. The V call is TRBV7-9, the J call TRBJ1-1. CDR3 in amino acids: CASSLVQLNTEALF.